What follows is one T cell receptor beta chain and its context. Its antigen is not known. Germline values: CDR1 MNHNS, CDR2 SASEGT. V lost 6 bases, J lost 4 bases, and 5 bases stayed unmatched. The CDR3 spans 13 residues. This sample was included in a study of early stage breast cancer tumors. Findings and limits, study-wide: Blood repertoires resembled normal breast more than tumor.

Assay: immunoSEQ multiplex PCR; the TCRdb copy retains only in-frame clones and omits some. Seen here are about 72,000 clones, approximately 79% observed once, and the top ten hold about 3.6%. V and J are TRBV6-1 and TRBJ2-5, with 7 bases matching TRBD2. This TCR was sampled from a person aged 55 to 69 with breast cancer. Sequenced sample: blood. Written as DNA, the CDR3 is TGTGCCAGCAGAGCGGGGTCGGGAGAGACCCAGTACTTC. As protein: CASRAGSGETQYF.